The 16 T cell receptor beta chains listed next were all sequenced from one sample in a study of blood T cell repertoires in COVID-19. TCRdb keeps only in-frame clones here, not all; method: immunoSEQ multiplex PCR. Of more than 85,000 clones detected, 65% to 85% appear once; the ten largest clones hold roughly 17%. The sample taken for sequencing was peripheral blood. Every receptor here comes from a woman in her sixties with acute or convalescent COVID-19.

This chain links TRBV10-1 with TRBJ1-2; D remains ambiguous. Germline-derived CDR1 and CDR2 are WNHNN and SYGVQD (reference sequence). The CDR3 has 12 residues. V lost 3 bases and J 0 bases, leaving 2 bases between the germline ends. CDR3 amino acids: CASSDTNYGYTF. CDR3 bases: TGCGCCAGCAGTGACACTAACTATGGCTACACCTTC.

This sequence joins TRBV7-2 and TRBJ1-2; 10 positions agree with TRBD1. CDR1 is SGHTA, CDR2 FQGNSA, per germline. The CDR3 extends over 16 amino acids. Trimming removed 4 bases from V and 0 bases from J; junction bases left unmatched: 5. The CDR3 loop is CASSSRQGAPNYGYTF. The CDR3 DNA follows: TGTGCCAGCAGCTCCCGACAGGGGGCCCCTAACTATGGCTACACCTTC.

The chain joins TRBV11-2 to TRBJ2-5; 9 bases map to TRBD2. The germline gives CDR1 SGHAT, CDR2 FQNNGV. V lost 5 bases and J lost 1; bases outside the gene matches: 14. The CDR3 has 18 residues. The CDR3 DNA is TGTGCCAGCAGCCCCTCCGGTTGGCGGGGGGGACTCCAAGAGACCCAGTACTTC. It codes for CASSPSGWRGGLQETQYF.

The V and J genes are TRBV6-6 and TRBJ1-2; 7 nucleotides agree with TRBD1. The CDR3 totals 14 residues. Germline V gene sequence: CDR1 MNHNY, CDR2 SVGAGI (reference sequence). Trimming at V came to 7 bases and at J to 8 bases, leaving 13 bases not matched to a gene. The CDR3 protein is CASNQLRGLDGYTF. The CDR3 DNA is TGTGCCAGCAACCAACTAAGGGGGCTGGACGGCTACACCTTC.

CDR3 sequence: CASSPSLLAGTYNEQFF. For the CDR3, the DNA is TGTGCCAGCAGCCCATCCCTCCTAGCGGGGACCTACAATGAGCAGTTCTTC. The rearrangement joins TRBV11-3 to TRBJ2-1; 9 bases match TRBD2. Germline lookup yields CDR1 SGHNT and CDR2 YENEEA. CDR3 size: 17 residues. With V trimmed by 5 bases and J by 2 bases, 10 bases remained unmatched.

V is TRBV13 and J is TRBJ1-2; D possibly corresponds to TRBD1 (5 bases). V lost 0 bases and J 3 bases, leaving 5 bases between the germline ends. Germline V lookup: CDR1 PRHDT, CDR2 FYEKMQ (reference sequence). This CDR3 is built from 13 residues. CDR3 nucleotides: TGTGCCAGCAGCTTAGGGACAGACTATGGCTACACCTTC. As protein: CASSLGTDYGYTF.

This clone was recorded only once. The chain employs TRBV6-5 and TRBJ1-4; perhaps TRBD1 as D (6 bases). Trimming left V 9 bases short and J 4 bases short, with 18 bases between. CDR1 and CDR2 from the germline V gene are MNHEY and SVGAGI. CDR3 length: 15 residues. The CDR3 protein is CARVRTGTFNEKLFF. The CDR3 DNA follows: TGTGCCAGGGTCCGAACAGGGACCTTTAATGAAAAACTGTTTTTT.

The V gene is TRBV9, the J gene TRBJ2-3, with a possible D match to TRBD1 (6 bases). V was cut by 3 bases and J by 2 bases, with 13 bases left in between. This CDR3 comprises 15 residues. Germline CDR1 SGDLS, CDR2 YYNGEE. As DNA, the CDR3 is TGTGCCAGCAGCGCCGGACAGACAATCACAGATACGCAGTATTTT. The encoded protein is CASSAGQTITDTQYF.

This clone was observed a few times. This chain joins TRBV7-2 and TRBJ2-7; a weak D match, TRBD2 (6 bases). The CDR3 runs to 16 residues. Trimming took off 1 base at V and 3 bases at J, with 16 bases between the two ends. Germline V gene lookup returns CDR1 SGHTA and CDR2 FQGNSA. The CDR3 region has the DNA TGTGCCAGCAGCTTAGGTATGGGGGGTTCCGTCTACGAGCAGTACTTC. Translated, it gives CASSLGMGGSVYEQYF.

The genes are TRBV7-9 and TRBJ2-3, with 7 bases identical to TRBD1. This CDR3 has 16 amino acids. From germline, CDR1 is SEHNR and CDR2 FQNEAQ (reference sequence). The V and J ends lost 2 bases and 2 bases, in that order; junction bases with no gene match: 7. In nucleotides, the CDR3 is TGTGCCAGCAGCTTACCTAGAGACAGGGTCACAGATACGCAGTATTTT. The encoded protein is CASSLPRDRVTDTQYF.

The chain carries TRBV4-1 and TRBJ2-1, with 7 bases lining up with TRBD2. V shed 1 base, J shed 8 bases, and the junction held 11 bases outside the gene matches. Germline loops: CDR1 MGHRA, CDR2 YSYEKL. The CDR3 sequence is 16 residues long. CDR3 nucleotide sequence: TGCGCCAGCAGCCAAGTTTTTCCGGCGGGGGTGTATGAGCAGTTCTTC. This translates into CASSQVFPAGVYEQFF.

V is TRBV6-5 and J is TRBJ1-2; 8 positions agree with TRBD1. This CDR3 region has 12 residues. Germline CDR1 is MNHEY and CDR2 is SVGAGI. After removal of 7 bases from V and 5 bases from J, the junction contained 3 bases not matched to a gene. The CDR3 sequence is CASKQGVYGYTF. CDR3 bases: TGTGCCAGCAAACAGGGGGTGTATGGCTACACCTTC.

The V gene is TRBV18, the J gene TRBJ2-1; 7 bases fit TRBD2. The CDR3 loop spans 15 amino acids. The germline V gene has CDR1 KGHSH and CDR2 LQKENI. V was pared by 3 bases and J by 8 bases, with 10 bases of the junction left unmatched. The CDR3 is CASSPSGVKGDEQFF. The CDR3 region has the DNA TGTGCCAGCTCACCGAGCGGGGTAAAAGGAGATGAGCAGTTCTTC.

CDR3 in DNA: TGTGCCAGCGGCCAAGGGACAGGGGGAAGTGGCTACACCTTC. Translating it yields CASGQGTGGSGYTF. V and J are TRBV28 and TRBJ1-2; 11 bases are a match to TRBD1. Germline loops: CDR1 MDHEN, CDR2 SYDVKM. The ends lost 8 bases at V and 7 bases at J; junction bases unmatched: 9. The CDR3 consists of 14 residues.

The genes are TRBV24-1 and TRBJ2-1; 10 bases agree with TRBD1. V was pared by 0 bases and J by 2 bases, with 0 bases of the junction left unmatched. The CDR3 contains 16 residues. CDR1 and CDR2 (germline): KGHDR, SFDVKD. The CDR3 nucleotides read TGTGCCACCAGTGATTTGGGACAGGGGGCCTACAATGAGCAGTTCTTC. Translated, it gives CATSDLGQGAYNEQFF.

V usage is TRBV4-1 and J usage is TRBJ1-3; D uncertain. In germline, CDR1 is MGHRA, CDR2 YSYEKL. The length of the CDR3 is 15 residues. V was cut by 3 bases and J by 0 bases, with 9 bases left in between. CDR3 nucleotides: TGCGCCAGCAGCCAGCAGATCCTCTCTGGAAACACCATATATTTT. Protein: CASSQQILSGNTIYF.